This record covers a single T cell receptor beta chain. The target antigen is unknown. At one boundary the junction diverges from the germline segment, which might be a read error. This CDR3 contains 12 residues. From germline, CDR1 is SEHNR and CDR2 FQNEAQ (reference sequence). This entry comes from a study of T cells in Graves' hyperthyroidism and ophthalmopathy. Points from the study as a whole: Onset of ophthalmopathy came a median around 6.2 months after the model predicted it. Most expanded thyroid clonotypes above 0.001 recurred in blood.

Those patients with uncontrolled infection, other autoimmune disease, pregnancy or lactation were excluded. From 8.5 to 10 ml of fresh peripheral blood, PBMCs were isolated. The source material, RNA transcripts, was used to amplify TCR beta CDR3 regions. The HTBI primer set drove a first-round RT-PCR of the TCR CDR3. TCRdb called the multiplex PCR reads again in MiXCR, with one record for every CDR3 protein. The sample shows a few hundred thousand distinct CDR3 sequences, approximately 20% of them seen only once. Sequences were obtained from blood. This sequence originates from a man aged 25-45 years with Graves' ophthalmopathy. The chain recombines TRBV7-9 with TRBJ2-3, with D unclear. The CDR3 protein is CASSGSRDTQYF. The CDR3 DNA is TGTGCCAGCAGCGGAAGCAGAGATACGCAGTATTTT.